The entry that follows covers one TCR beta chain sequence. Its matching antigen is unknown. Per the germline V gene, CDR1 is SGHAT and CDR2 is FQNNGV. J gave up 8 bases and V 1 base, and 9 bases lay outside the gene matches. CDR3 size: 15 residues. These data originate in a study of TIL therapy for anti-PD-1-resistant metastatic lung cancer. Study details: Tumor harvest preceded PD-1/PD-L1 blockade, followed by nivolumab treatment. Median patient age was nearly 55, ranging about 38-80 years.

Whole-study findings and limits: Treatment-naive, never-smoker and oncogene-addicted patients were overrepresented in this highly selected cohort.

The immunoSEQ assay was v3. Assay: immunoSEQ multiplex PCR; the TCRdb copy retains only in-frame clones and omits some. The sample comprises some 20,000 clones, approximately 79% of which are singletons, and approximately 7.4% rests with the top ten. Time point: pre-treatment sample, taken before nivolumab and TIL therapy. The V gene is TRBV11-2, the J gene TRBJ1-2, with 8 positions matching TRBD1. This TCR was sampled from a person between 30 and 79 years old with non-small cell lung cancer. The sequencing here drew on blood, taken at baseline. The CDR3 here is CASSLARGQGGGYTF. CDR3 nucleotide sequence: TGTGCCAGCAGCTTAGCCCGAGGACAGGGAGGCGGCTACACCTTC.